Sequencing of this T cell receptor (beta chain) was carried out in a study of blood T cell repertoires in COVID-19. At the level of the study: The origin of the acute and convalescent COVID-19 samples was the United States, Italy and Spain.

In the original workflow: Counts of nucleated cells, estimated from reference gene primer amplification, were obtained. Measured with immunoSEQ multiplex PCR; TCRdb has only the in-frame clones, and not every one. Clonal size and the V and J genes are those of that table, whereas D and trimming came from the DNA. The sample has around 91,000 clones; 70% to 80% are singletons. In its sample, this clone was seen once. The CDR3 is made up of 11 amino acids. The germline V gene encodes CDR1 SGDLS and CDR2 YYNGEE. V gave up 4 bases and J gave up 12 bases, with 13 bases separating them. This TCR was recovered from an elderly woman with active or convalescent COVID-19. The rearrangement uses TRBV9 and TRBJ1-1; D may be TRBD1 (5 bases). The specimen sequenced was peripheral blood. CDR3 DNA: TGTGCCAGCAGCCGGGACTCCCGTCCTTTCTTT. This encodes CASSRDSRPFF.